This T cell receptor (beta chain) appears in the sequencing data of a study of blood T cell repertoires in COVID-19. Study information: Samples taken during acute and convalescent COVID-19 were collected in the United States, Italy and Spain. T cells, B-cell-depleted T cells, or PBMCs provided the cDNA or gDNA that served as material.

Trimming pared 0 bases from V and 0 bases from J, leaving 12 bases between. This CDR3 has 16 residues. Germline CDR1 reads MNHNY; CDR2 reads SVGAGI (reference sequence). Per the study methods: Amplification with reference gene primers provided the estimates of nucleated cell counts. Libraries were prepared by immunoSEQ multiplex PCR; TCRdb keeps only in-frame clonotypes and omits some of them. That table gives V, J and clone size, and the DNA gave D and trimming. The table records approximately 210,000 clones, roughly 80% of them present only once. This clonotype was sampled from a man aged 55 to 70 with COVID-19, enrolled during active disease. Source material: peripheral blood. The chain recombines TRBV6-6 with TRBJ2-7; D is possibly TRBD2 (6 bases). In DNA form, the CDR3 reads TGTGCCAGCAGTTACTCGACCGGAGGGAGCTCCTACGAGCAGTACTTC. As protein: CASSYSTGGSSYEQYF.